The source of this T cell receptor beta chain is a study of blood T cell repertoires in COVID-19. About the research overall: The United States, Italy and Spain provided the acute and convalescent COVID-19 samples.

The authors' processing: Estimates of nucleated cell counts were drawn from the amplification of reference gene primers. Only in-frame clones appear in the TCRdb table, and some are missing; sequencing was by immunoSEQ multiplex PCR. V, J and clone size are taken as reported in that table, and D and trimming were inferred from the DNA itself. The data hold approximately 210,000 clones, with approximately 84% observed a single time. The TCR comes from a woman between 70 and 85 years old with active or convalescent COVID-19. Sequencing used peripheral blood.

The CDR3 DNA follows: TGTGCCAGCTCACCAGTGCTGAGGGCGAGGACTGAAGCTTTCTTT. This codes for CASSPVLRARTEAFF. J is TRBJ1-1 and V is TRBV18; D unclear. Per the germline V gene, CDR1 is KGHSH and CDR2 is LQKENI. This CDR3 is built from 15 residues. Trimming removed 2 bases at V and 5 bases at J, with 15 bases between. The whole variable domain, filled in from reference TRBV18 and TRBJ1-1, reads NAGVMQNPRHLVRRRGQEARLRCSPMKGHSHVYWYRQLPEEGLKFMVYLQKENIIDESGMPKERFSAEFPKEGPSILRIQQVVRGDSAAYFCASSPVLRARTEAFFGQGTRLTVV.